This T cell receptor beta chain is drawn from a study of shared clonotypes between healthy human individuals. Clones were read by immunoSEQ multiplex PCR, and TCRdb kept only the in-frame ones, dropping some. The sample has 1,100,000 or so clones; 70% to 80% are singletons. Note on this clone: Its specificity is not known.

The length of the CDR3 is 12 residues. The V gene's germline CDR1 is SEHNR and CDR2 FQNEAQ (reference sequence). V was shortened by 6 bases and J by 0 bases, with 6 bases between the two germline ends. Study-wide findings and caveats: Sequencing depth was expected to influence donor clonotype sharing.

The gene calls are TRBV7-9 and TRBJ2-7; D unresolved. This clonotype was obtained from a man aged 18 to 35 in good health. Some clones in this sample may be carry-over from other donors' samples. The sequenced material came from memory CD4+ T cells from PBMCs. Subset here: CD45RA-negative fraction. CDR3 in DNA: TGTGCCAGCAGGGCTGCCTCCTACGAGCAGTACTTC. It specifies CASRAASYEQYF.